Following are 21 T cell receptor beta chains from one sample sequenced in a study of blood T cell repertoires in COVID-19. Profiling relied on immunoSEQ multiplex PCR, and the TCRdb table lists in-frame clones only, not all of them. This table holds some 150,000 clones, 80% to 85% found once. Input material: peripheral blood. The receptor source for this set is a human donor with acute or convalescent COVID-19. The donor label of this sample is uncertain.

The rearrangement links TRBV19 to TRBJ1-6; 7 nucleotides agree with TRBD1. Looked up from germline, CDR1 is LNHDA and CDR2 is SQIVND (reference sequence). Trimming cost V 3 bases and J 7 bases; bases outside gene matches: 6. The CDR3 is made up of 15 amino acids. Here the CDR3 reads CASSILTGDNSPLHF. CDR3 bases: TGTGCCAGTAGTATCCTAACAGGGGACAATTCACCCCTCCACTTT.

This sequence joins TRBV5-1 and TRBJ2-5; 7 bases line up with TRBD1. The V gene end was trimmed by 2 bases and the J gene end by 4 bases; junction bases not matched to a gene: 8. The CDR3 consists of 15 residues. Germline CDR1 and CDR2: SGHRS and YFSETQ. CDR3 loop: CASSFLSTGVETQYF. The CDR3 DNA reads as TGCGCCAGCAGCTTTCTCTCTACAGGGGTAGAGACCCAGTACTTC.

This clone showed up just once. The CDR3 reads CASSQPEAGVTQYF. CDR3 nucleotides: TGTGCCAGCAGCCAACCGGAAGCGGGGGTAACGCAGTATTTT. This chain uses TRBV4-2 with TRBJ2-3, with 8 nucleotides matching TRBD2. Trimming cost V 2 bases and J 9 bases; bases outside gene matches: 7. There are 14 residues in the CDR3. CDR1 is LGHNA, CDR2 YNFKEQ, per germline.

The chain combines TRBV18 with TRBJ1-5; TRBD1 matches 10 bases. CDR1 and CDR2 from the germline V gene are KGHSH and LQKENI. The CDR3 is 19 amino acids. With V trimmed by 3 bases and J by 3 bases, 14 bases remained unmatched. CDR3 amino acids: CASSPATGGIRGHNQPQHF. The CDR3 DNA sequence: TGTGCCAGCTCACCCGCGACAGGGGGCATAAGGGGGCACAATCAGCCCCAGCATTTT.

This clone was seen a handful of times. The chain carries TRBV18 and TRBJ2-7; unclear D gene. CDR1 is KGHSH and CDR2 is LQKENI in the germline V gene. V was pared by 5 bases and J by 3 bases, with 5 bases between. This CDR3 spans 11 amino acids. The CDR3 bases are TGTGCCAGCTCATCCAACTACGAGCAGTACTTC. Protein sequence: CASSSNYEQYF. Variable domain in full (rest from reference TRBV18 and TRBJ2-7): NAGVMQNPRHLVRRRGQEARLRCSPMKGHSHVYWYRQLPEEGLKFMVYLQKENIIDESGMPKERFSAEFPKEGPSILRIQQVVRGDSAAYFCASSSNYEQYFGPGTRLTVT.

This chain joins TRBV6-5 and TRBJ2-5; 8 nucleotides line up with TRBD2. The CDR3 covers 14 residues. CDR1 MNHEY and CDR2 SVGAGI come from the germline V gene. J gave up 2 bases and V 8 bases, and 7 bases lay outside the gene matches. The CDR3 is CASGTRGGQETQYF. Here the CDR3 DNA reads TGTGCCAGCGGGACTAGAGGGGGGCAAGAGACCCAGTACTTC.

This chain connects TRBV6-5 to TRBJ1-2; D is perhaps TRBD1 (5 bases). V was cut by 0 bases and J by 9 bases, with 11 bases left in between. Germline V lookup: CDR1 MNHEY, CDR2 SVGAGI. The CDR3 is 13 residues long. CDR3 amino acids: CASSYSQGLRYTF. CDR3 nucleotides: TGTGCCAGCAGTTACTCGCAGGGCCTTCGCTACACCTTC.

The gene calls are TRBV6-4 and TRBJ2-7; D is unresolved. The V and J ends lost 5 bases and 2 bases respectively, with 13 bases between them. Germline assignment: CDR1 MRHNA and CDR2 SNTAGT. The CDR3 is 14 residues long. CDR3 coding DNA: TGTGCCAGCAGTTACCGTAAGCCCACCTACGAGCAGTACTTC. This gives the protein CASSYRKPTYEQYF.

J is TRBJ1-2 and V is TRBV5-5, with 7 nucleotides matching TRBD1. With V trimmed by 1 base and J by 4 bases, 1 base remained unmatched. The CDR3 totals 13 residues. Germline V gene sequence: CDR1 SGHKS, CDR2 YYEKEE (reference sequence). The CDR3 DNA follows: TGTGCCAGCAGCTTGCGGGACAGCTATGGCTACACCTTC. Translating gives CASSLRDSYGYTF.

J is TRBJ2-4 and V is TRBV29-1; 13 bases line up with TRBD2. The V segment lost 0 bases and the J segment 6 bases; nucleotides outside the gene matches: 11. The CDR3 spans 18 residues. The germline gives CDR1 SQVTM, CDR2 ANQGSEA. The DNA of the CDR3 is TGCAGCGTTGAAGATCCCCTGCCGGGACTAGCGGGGACAAACATTCAGTACTTC. Protein product: CSVEDPLPGLAGTNIQYF.

The chain links TRBV5-8 to TRBJ1-1; D gene ambiguous. Trimming cost V 4 bases and J 7 bases, with 11 bases left between them. CDR1 and CDR2 from the germline V gene are SGHTS and YDEGEE. The CDR3 totals 12 residues. CDR3 sequence: CASSPRLHEAFF. CDR3 DNA sequence: TGTGCCAGCAGCCCGCGCTTGCATGAAGCTTTCTTT.

The chain recombines TRBV5-1 with TRBJ1-2, with a weak D call TRBD1 (6 bases). This CDR3 has 14 residues. V gave up 0 bases and J gave up 3 bases, with 9 bases separating them. Germline CDR1 SGHRS, CDR2 YFSETQ. The CDR3 DNA sequence: TGCGCCAGCAGCTTGGCTCAGGGGTACTATGGCTACACCTTC. It yields the protein CASSLAQGYYGYTF. The whole variable domain, filled in from reference TRBV5-1 and TRBJ1-2, reads KAGVTQTPRYLIKTRGQQVTLSCSPISGHRSVSWYQQTPGQGLQFLFEYFSETQRNKGNFPGRFSGRQFSNSRSEMNVSTLELGDSALYLCASSLAQGYYGYTFGSGTRLTVV.

The V gene is TRBV30, the J gene TRBJ2-5, with TRBD2 matching over 14 bases. V gave up 3 bases and J gave up 9 bases; unmatched junction bases: 9. Germline CDR1 and CDR2: GTSNPN and SVGIG (reference sequence). The CDR3 spans 15 residues. The CDR3 DNA reads TGTGCCTGGAGGGGCGGACTAGCGGGAGGACCGGCCCAGTACTTC. This sequence encodes CAWRGGLAGGPAQYF.

The table lists this clone with a few counts. The chain joins TRBV5-6 to TRBJ2-1, with D possibly being TRBD1 (6 bases). The V gene lost 3 bases and the J gene lost 8 bases, with 15 bases spanning the gap. Germline V lookup: CDR1 SGHDT, CDR2 YYEEEE. This CDR3 is built from 14 residues. CDR3: CASSWGLTYDEQFF. The CDR3 DNA is TGTGCCAGCAGCTGGGGGCTCACATATGATGAGCAGTTCTTC.

The chain combines TRBV2 with TRBJ1-5; 12 bases map to TRBD1. V was clipped by 1 base and J by 7 bases; unmatched bases: 8. Germline CDR1 SNHLY, CDR2 FYNNEI. The CDR3 is 17 amino acids. CDR3 loop: CASSEVGTGGFRQPQHF. The CDR3 DNA reads TGTGCCAGCAGTGAAGTAGGGACAGGGGGCTTCAGGCAGCCCCAGCATTTT. The full variable domain, with the rest looked up from reference TRBV2 and TRBJ1-5, is EPEVTQTPSHQVTQMGQEVILRCVPISNHLYFYWYRQILGQKVEFLVSFYNNEISEKSEIFDDQFSVERPDGSNFTLKIRSTKLEDSAMYFCASSEVGTGGFRQPQHFGDGTRLSIL.

The chain recombines TRBV7-3 with TRBJ2-5, with D maybe TRBD1 (6 bases). Germline CDR1 is SGHTA and CDR2 is FQGTGA. The V end lost 5 bases, the J end lost 3 bases, and 10 bases lay between the germline ends. The length of the CDR3 is 13 residues. Here the CDR3 reads CASSPGTKETQYF. The CDR3 coding sequence is TGTGCCAGCAGCCCCGGGACAAAAGAGACCCAGTACTTC.

The chain recombines TRBV4-2 with TRBJ2-3; 10 nucleotides line up with TRBD2. The CDR3 loop spans 18 amino acids. Germline-derived CDR1 and CDR2 are LGHNA and YNFKEQ. V lost 0 bases and J lost 1; bases outside the gene matches: 7. The CDR3 reads CASSQDQGTSDGTDTQYF. The CDR3 DNA sequence: TGTGCCAGCAGCCAAGATCAGGGGACTAGCGACGGCACAGATACGCAGTATTTT.

The chain joins TRBV19 to TRBJ1-5; possibly TRBD1 for D (5 bases). This CDR3 contains 18 residues. Germline lookup yields CDR1 LNHDA and CDR2 SQIVND (reference sequence). V was trimmed by 2 bases and J by 5 bases, leaving 22 bases between them. The CDR3 DNA reads TGTGCCAGTAGTATAAGGAGGGGTAGGGTCCTGGGGGATCAGCCCCAGCATTTT. This encodes CASSIRRGRVLGDQPQHF.

This chain joins TRBV3-1 (or the pseudogene TRBV3-2) and TRBJ2-7; D is possibly TRBD2 (6 bases). Germline V gives CDR1 LGHDT, CDR2 YNNKEL (reference sequence). The length of the CDR3 is 14 residues. The V gene lost 3 bases and the J gene lost 1 base, with 10 bases spanning the gap. The CDR3 nucleotides read TGTGCCAGCAGCCAGGCGGGACTTTCCTACGAGCAGTACTTC. Its translation: CASSQAGLSYEQYF.

The CDR3 sequence is CASRTTGSGNTIYF. CDR3 DNA: TGCGCCAGCAGAACGACAGGGTCCGGAAACACCATATATTTT. The V and J genes are TRBV5-1 and TRBJ1-3, with 7 nucleotides matching TRBD1. The trim removed 5 bases at V and 4 bases at J, leaving 6 bases unmatched. The CDR3 length is 14 residues. The germline gives CDR1 SGHRS, CDR2 YFSETQ.

This chain links TRBV28 with TRBJ1-2; TRBD1 matches 10 bases. Germline V gene sequence: CDR1 MDHEN, CDR2 SYDVKM. The J segment lost 7 bases and the V segment lost 10 bases, leaving 9 bases of the junction unmatched. The CDR3 extends over 13 amino acids. CDR3 loop: CATQPGQGLGYTF. The CDR3 DNA follows: TGTGCCACCCAACCGGGACAGGGGCTTGGCTACACCTTC.